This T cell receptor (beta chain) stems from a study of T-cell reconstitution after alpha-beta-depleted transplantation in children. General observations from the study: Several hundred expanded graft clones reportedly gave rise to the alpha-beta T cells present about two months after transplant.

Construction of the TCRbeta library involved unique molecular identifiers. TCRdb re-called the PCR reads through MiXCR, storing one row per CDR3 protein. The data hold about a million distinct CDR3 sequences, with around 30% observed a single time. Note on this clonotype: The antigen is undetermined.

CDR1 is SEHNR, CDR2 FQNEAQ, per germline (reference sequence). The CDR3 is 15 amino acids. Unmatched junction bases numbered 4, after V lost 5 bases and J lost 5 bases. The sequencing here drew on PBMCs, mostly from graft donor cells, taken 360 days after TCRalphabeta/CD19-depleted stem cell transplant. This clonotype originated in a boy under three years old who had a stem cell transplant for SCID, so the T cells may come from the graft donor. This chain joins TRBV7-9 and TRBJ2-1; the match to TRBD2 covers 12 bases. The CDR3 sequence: CASSRTSGVNNEQFF. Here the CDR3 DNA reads TGTGCCAGCAGCCGGACTAGCGGGGTAAACAATGAGCAGTTCTTC.